This is a list of T cell receptor beta chains from one sample in a study of blood T cells in healthy people across ages. TCRdb re-derived calls from the 5' RACE reads in MiXCR, one entry per CDR3 protein. The sample lists about 1.6 million distinct CDR3 sequences; about 32% were seen once. The sequencing sample was made of blood. These receptors all come from a woman in her 30s in good health. Each CDR3 is given without its conserved first and last residue. Each record gives: clone size, J gene, V gene, CDR3 length, CDR3 protein. Size is omitted from some rows. Given values are once, few, many or a class for expanded clones.

few,TRBJ2-7,TRBV11-2,14,ASSQILAGGTYEQY
few,TRBJ1-1,TRBV5-1,14,ASSLRQPLGNTEAF
many,TRBJ2-5,TRBV29-1,10,SVRPGEETQY
few,TRBJ2-5,TRBV11-2,11,ASSGASRETQY
-,TRBJ2-7,TRBV10-1,11,ASSETYRGEQY
-,TRBJ2-1,TRBV5-4,12,ASSSTQGHNEQF
-,TRBJ2-7,TRBV6-5,14,ASVIDRGRSSYEQY
-,TRBJ2-7,TRBV4-1,15,ASSPSTGQGLSYEQY
-,TRBJ2-1,TRBV11-2,14,ASSQGGRGIYNEQF
-,TRBJ1-1,TRBV14,11,ASNGDRVGEAF
few,TRBJ2-7,TRBV20-1,14,SARDSWGGRPYEQY
-,TRBJ2-1,TRBV28,13,ASSLKAGVANEQF
few,TRBJ1-5,TRBV2,13,ASSKTTGSNQPQH
few,TRBJ2-3,TRBV12-3/TRBV12-4,13,ASSHYRDSTGTQY
-,TRBJ2-1,TRBV28,13,ASSTRGSTYNEQF
-,TRBJ1-1,TRBV7-9,11,ASSLSLEAEAF
-,TRBJ1-1,TRBV3-1,10,ASSQDGVEAF
-,TRBJ2-7,TRBV28,13,ASSSRTAESHEQY
few,TRBJ2-1,TRBV15,15,ATSRDYRDRGRVEQF
-,TRBJ1-2,TRBV27,11,ASRDRGSIGYT
-,TRBJ2-1,TRBV5-1,14,ASSSGQGGPYNEQF
few,TRBJ2-7,TRBV13,13,ASSWTSGASYEQY
-,TRBJ2-5,TRBV20-1,13,SARDLLAAQGTQY
few,TRBJ1-1,TRBV5-1,11,ASSFYRGDEAF
-,TRBJ2-3,TRBV4-2,13,ASSQDLYTTDTQY
-,TRBJ2-4,TRBV5-4,11,ASSHGRGRKQY
few,TRBJ1-4,TRBV12-3/TRBV12-4,10,ASSPGGLKLF
-,TRBJ2-5,TRBV7-6,14,ASSLRTGTGTETQY
-,TRBJ2-1,TRBV3-1,17,ASSQPRGASGSLNNEQF
-,TRBJ1-2,TRBV5-8,13,ASSRGPGGIYGYT
-,TRBJ2-5,TRBV7-9,13,ASSLAPTGVKTQY
few,TRBJ2-1,TRBV7-2,18,ASSLGGLAGLGSSYNEQF
few,TRBJ2-3,TRBV7-2,13,ASSLVRGGSDTQY
few,-,TRBV3-1,13,ASSQDGRGGYEQY
-,TRBJ2-3,TRBV6-5,14,ASTPGLASTGDTQY
-,TRBJ2-4,TRBV20-1,14,SADLGQVPGRGIQY
-,TRBJ2-4,TRBV28,12,ASSPRADGDIQY
-,TRBJ2-7,TRBV20-1,12,SARTDRGGYEQY
-,TRBJ1-2,TRBV6-1,12,ASSEVRLWGGYT
many,TRBJ2-7,TRBV27,11,ASSLGGFGEQY
few,TRBJ2-1,TRBV5-1,13,ASSLVIAGRDEQF
few,TRBJ1-3,TRBV20-1,12,SARTGNTGNTIY
-,TRBJ1-2,TRBV2,11,ASSRTGVWGYT
few,TRBJ2-3,TRBV20-1,12,SALAGGPADTQY
-,-,TRBV12-3/TRBV12-4,12,ASSSGTAGETQY
-,TRBJ2-6,TRBV20-1,11,SAKAGGSNVLT
once,TRBJ2-1,TRBV4-1,14,ASSPDGTSGEETQF
-,TRBJ2-7,TRBV6-1,11,ASRTEGVYEQY
-,TRBJ2-7,TRBV6-2/TRBV6-3,14,ASRPPGGTGGNEQY
-,TRBJ2-4,TRBV4-1,13,ASSQDRGGPNKRY